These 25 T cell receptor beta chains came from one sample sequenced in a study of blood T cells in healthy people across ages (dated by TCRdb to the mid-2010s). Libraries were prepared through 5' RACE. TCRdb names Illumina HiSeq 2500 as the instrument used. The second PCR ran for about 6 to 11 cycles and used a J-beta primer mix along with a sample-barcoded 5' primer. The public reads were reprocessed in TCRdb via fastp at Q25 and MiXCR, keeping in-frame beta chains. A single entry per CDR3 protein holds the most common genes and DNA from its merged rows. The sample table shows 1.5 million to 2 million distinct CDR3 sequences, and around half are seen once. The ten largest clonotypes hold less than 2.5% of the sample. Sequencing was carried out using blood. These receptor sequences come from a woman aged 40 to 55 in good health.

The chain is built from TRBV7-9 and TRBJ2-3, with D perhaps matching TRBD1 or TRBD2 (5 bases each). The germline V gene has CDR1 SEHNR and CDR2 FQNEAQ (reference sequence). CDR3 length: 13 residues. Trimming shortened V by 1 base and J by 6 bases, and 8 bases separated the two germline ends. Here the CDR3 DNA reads TGTGCCAGCAGCTTAGACGAGGGGGATACGCAGTATTTT. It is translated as CASSLDEGDTQYF.

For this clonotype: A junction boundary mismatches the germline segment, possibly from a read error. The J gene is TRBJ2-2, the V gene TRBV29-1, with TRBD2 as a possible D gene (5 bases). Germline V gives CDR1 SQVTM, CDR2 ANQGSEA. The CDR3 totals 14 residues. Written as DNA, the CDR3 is TGCAGCGTCCTAGGTTACTCGAACACCGGGAAGCTGTTTTTT. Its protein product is CSVLGYSNTGKLFF.

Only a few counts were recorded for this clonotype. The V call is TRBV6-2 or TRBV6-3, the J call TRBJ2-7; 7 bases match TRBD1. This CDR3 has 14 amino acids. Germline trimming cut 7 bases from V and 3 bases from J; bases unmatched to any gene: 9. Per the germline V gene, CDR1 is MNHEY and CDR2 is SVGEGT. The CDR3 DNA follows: TGTGCCAGCAACCCCGGGACAGTAATCTACGAGCAGTACTTC. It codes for CASNPGTVIYEQYF.

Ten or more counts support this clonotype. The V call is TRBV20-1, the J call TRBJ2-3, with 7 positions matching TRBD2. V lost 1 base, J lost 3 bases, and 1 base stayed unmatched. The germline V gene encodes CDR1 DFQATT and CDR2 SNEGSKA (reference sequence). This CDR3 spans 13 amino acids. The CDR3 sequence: CSARGLATDTQYF. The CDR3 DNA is TGCAGTGCTAGAGGACTAGCTACAGATACGCAGTATTTT.

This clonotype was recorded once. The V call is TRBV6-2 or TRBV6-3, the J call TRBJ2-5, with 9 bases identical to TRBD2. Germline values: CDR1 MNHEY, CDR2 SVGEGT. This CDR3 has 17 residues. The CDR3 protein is CAIGAGGSGLPEETQYF. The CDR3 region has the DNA TGTGCTATCGGCGCGGGAGGGTCGGGACTCCCTGAAGAGACCCAGTACTTC.

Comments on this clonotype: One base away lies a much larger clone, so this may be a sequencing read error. The CDR3 DNA follows: TGCAGTGCTAGATCCCGGGACAGGGGGAGGTCCTACAATGAGCAGTACTTC. Translating gives CSARSRDRGRSYNEQYF. J is TRBJ2-1 and V is TRBV20-1, with 11 bases aligning to TRBD1. The J call is doubtful: the DNA matches TRBJ2-7 better. Per the germline V gene, CDR1 is DFQATT and CDR2 is SNEGSKA (reference sequence). This CDR3 contains 17 residues.

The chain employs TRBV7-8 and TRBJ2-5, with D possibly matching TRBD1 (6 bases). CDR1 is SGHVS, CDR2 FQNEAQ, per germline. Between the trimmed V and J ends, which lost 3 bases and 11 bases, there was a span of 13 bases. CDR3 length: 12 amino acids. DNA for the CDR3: TGTGCCAGCAGCTTGAACAGGGCTGAGCAGTACTTC. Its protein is CASSLNRAEQYF.

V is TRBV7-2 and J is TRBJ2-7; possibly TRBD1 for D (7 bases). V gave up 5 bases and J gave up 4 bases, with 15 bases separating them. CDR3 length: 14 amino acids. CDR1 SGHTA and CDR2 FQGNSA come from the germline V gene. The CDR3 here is CASSGGTAKYEQYF. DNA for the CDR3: TGTGCCAGCAGCGGCGGGACAGCAAAATACGAGCAGTACTTC.

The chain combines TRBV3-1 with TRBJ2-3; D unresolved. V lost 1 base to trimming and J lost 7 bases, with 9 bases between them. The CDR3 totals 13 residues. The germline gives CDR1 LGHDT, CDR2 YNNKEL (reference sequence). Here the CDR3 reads CASSQVLSHTQYF. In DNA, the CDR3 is TGTGCCAGCAGCCAAGTCCTATCGCATACGCAGTATTTT.

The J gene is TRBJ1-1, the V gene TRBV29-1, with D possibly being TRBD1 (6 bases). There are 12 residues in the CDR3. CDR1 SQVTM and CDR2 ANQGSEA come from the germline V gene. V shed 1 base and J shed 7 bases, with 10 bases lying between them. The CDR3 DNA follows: TGCAGCGTTGAAGGGGGGCCCGGTGAAGCTTTCTTT. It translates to CSVEGGPGEAFF.

CDR3 sequence: CASTLGPQPQHF. The CDR3 DNA follows: TGTGCCAGCACCCTTGGGCCCCAGCCCCAGCATTTT. The V call is TRBV12-3 or TRBV12-4, the J call TRBJ1-5; D gene ambiguous. Deletions cut 7 bases from V and 7 bases from J, with 11 bases between. The CDR3 is 12 amino acids.

The CDR3 reads CSARTRDATNEKLFF. DNA for the CDR3: TGCAGTGCTAGAACAAGAGACGCAACTAATGAAAAACTGTTTTTT. The V call is TRBV20-1, the J call TRBJ1-4; D is unclear. CDR1 is DFQATT, CDR2 SNEGSKA, per germline (reference sequence). Trimming stripped 2 bases from V and 0 bases from J, with 10 bases between. This CDR3 is 15 amino acids long.

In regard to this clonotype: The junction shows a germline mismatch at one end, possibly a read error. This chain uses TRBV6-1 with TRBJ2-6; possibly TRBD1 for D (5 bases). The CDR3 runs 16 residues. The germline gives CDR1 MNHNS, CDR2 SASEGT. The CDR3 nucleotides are TGTGCCAGCAGTGAGAACCTTGGCTCTGGGGCCAACGACCTGACTTTC. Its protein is CASSENLGSGANDLTF.

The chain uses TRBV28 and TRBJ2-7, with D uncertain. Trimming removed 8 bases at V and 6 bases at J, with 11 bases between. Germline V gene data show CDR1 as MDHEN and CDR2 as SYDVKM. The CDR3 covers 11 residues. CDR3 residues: CASGVHGEQYF. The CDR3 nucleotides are TGTGCCAGCGGCGTTCACGGCGAGCAGTACTTC.

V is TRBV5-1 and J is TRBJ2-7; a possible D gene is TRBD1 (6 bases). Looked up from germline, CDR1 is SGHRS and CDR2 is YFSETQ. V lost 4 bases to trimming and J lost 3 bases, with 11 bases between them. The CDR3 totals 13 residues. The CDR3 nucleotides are TGCGCCAGCAGCGCAGCACAGGGCTACGAGCAGTACTTC. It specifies CASSAAQGYEQYF.

The CDR3, as DNA: TGTGCCAGCAGTTATGCGGCAACTAATGAAAAACTGTTTTTT. Its protein product is CASSYAATNEKLFF. The V call is TRBV6-6, the J call TRBJ1-4, with no clear D. The germline V and J ends were trimmed by 3 bases and 0 bases, with 5 bases remaining between them. The CDR3 sequence is 14 residues long. Germline lookup yields CDR1 MNHNY and CDR2 SVGAGI (reference sequence).

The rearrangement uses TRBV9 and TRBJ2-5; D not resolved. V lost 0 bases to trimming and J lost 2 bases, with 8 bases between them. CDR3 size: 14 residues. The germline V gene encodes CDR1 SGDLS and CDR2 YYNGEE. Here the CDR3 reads CASSVEARQETQYF. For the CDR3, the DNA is TGTGCCAGCAGCGTAGAGGCCCGGCAAGAGACCCAGTACTTC. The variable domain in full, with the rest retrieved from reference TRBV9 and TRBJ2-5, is DSGVTQTPKHLITATGQRVTLRCSPRSGDLSVYWYQQSLDQGLQFLIQYYNGEERAKGNILERFSAQQFPDLHSELNLSSLELGDSALYFCASSVEARQETQYFGPGTRLLVL.

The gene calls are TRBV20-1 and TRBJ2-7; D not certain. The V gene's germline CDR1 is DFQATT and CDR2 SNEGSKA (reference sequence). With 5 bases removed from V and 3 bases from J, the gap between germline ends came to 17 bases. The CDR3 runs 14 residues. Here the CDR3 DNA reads TGCAGTGCTCCTTTCCCCGGACGCGACTACGAGCAGTACTTC. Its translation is CSAPFPGRDYEQYF.

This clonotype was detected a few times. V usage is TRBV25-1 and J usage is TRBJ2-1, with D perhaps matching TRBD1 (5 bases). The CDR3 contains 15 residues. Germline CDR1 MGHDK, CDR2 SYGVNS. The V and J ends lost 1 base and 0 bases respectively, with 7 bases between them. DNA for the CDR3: TGTGCCAGCAGTGAATGGCAGGGCTCCTACAATGAGCAGTTCTTC. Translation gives CASSEWQGSYNEQFF.

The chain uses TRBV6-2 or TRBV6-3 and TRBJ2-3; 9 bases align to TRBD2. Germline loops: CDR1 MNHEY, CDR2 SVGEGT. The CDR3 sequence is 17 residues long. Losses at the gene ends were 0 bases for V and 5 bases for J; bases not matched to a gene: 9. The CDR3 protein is CASSYSPRAGGRDTQYF. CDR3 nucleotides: TGTGCCAGCAGTTACTCCCCCAGAGCGGGGGGCCGAGATACGCAGTATTTT.

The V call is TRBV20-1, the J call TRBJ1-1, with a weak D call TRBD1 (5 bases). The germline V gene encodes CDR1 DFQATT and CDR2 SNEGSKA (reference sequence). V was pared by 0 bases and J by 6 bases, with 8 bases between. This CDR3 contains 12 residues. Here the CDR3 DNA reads TGCAGTGCTAGAGATCTGGGGGCTGAAGCTTTCTTT. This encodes CSARDLGAEAFF.

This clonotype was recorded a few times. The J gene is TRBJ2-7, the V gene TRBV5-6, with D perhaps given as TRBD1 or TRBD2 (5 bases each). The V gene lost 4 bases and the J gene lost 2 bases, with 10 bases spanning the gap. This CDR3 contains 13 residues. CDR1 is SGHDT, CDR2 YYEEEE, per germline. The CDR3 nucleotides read TGTGCCAGCAGCGTGGGGGTGGCCTACGAGCAGTACTTC. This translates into CASSVGVAYEQYF.

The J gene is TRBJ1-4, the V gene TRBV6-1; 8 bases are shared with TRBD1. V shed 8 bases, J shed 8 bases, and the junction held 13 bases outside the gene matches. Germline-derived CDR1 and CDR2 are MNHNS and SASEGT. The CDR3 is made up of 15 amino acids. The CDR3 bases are TGTGCCAGCTTCGATGCAGGGGGCGCTTGGGAAAAACTGTTTTTT. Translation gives CASFDAGGAWEKLFF.

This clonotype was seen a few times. CDR3 region: CASSPIQGAKETQYF. CDR3 DNA sequence: TGCGCCAGCAGCCCGATACAGGGGGCAAAAGAGACCCAGTACTTC. J is TRBJ2-5 and V is TRBV5-1, with 9 positions matching TRBD1. V was pared by 4 bases and J by 3 bases, with 7 bases of the junction left unmatched. CDR3 length equals 15 residues. Germline CDR1 and CDR2: SGHRS and YFSETQ.

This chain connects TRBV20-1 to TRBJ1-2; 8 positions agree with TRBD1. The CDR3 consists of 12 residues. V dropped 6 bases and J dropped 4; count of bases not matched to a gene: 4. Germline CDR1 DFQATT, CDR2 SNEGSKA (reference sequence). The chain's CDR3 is CSAVTGVYGYTF. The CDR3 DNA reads TGCAGTGCAGTGACAGGGGTCTATGGCTACACCTTC.